This TCR beta chain was identified during a study of CD4+ T cells in melanoma. Study-level findings and limits: Diverse differentiation states were reported for melanoma neoantigen-specific CD4+ T cells. A reported correlation linked neoantigen-specific CD4+ T cells to CD8+, macrophage and B cell function.

Clones were sequenced by immunoSEQ multiplex PCR, and TCRdb holds only the in-frame ones, with some missing. The sample records some 120,000 clones, over 80% being singletons. Comments on this clone: The antigen is undetermined.

The sample consisted of peripheral blood. The TCR comes from a human donor with melanoma.

CDR3 loop: CASSRGKTGVGNQPQHF. The CDR3 DNA reads as TGTGCCAGCAGCAGAGGCAAGACAGGGGTCGGCAATCAGCCCCAGCATTTT. The chain employs TRBV7-9 and TRBJ1-5; 8 bases are shared with TRBD1. This CDR3 is built from 17 residues. In germline, CDR1 is SEHNR, CDR2 FQNEAQ (reference sequence). Trimming took 5 bases from V and 2 from J; bases not matched to a gene: 11.